This T cell receptor beta chain was obtained from a study of cytomegalovirus exposure and HLA in healthy donors. V was clipped by 4 bases and J by 9 bases, with 16 bases between them. The CDR3 consists of 14 residues. Germline V gives CDR1 SNHLY, CDR2 FYNNEI. Concerning this clone: Its antigen remains unknown.

PCR employed 60 Vbeta and 13 Jbeta primers. Clones were sequenced by immunoSEQ multiplex PCR, and TCRdb holds only the in-frame ones, with some missing. This table holds more than 120,000 clones, around 82% found once. The study's findings and limits: CMV serostatus stood as the only immune exposure information on hand.

This chain connects TRBV2 to TRBJ2-1, with D possibly TRBD2 on 6 matching bases. Sequences were obtained from PBMCs. This receptor was obtained from a woman in her thirties or forties in good health and CMV-seropositive. CDR3 DNA sequence: TGTGCCAGCAGTGTGATTACGGGGGACGGTGAGCAGTTCTTC. This gives the protein CASSVITGDGEQFF.